These 13 T cell receptor beta chains share one sample of origin, sequenced in a study of T-cell reconstitution after alpha-beta-depleted transplantation in children. During its preparation, the TCRbeta library received unique molecular identifiers. TCRdb reprocessed the PCR reads with MiXCR, giving one entry per CDR3 protein. The sample lists fewer than 550,000 distinct CDR3 sequences, roughly an eighth occurring once. The sample consisted of PBMCs, mostly from graft donor cells, taken 180 days after TCRalphabeta/CD19-depleted stem cell transplant. These receptors were taken from a female patient aged 2-10 years who had a stem cell transplant for aplastic anemia, so the T cells may come from the graft donor.

This clonotype occurred a few times. V and J are TRBV7-8 and TRBJ1-2; tentative D call: TRBD1 (5 bases). The CDR3 sequence is 13 residues long. From germline, CDR1 is SGHVS and CDR2 FQNEAQ. V dropped 4 bases and J dropped 6 bases, with 12 bases sitting between them. The DNA for the CDR3 is TGTGCCAGCAGCTCGTGGGGGGGAAATGGCTACACCTTC. This encodes CASSSWGGNGYTF.

For this clonotype: Being one base from a much bigger clone, this may be a read error. This chain connects TRBV20-1 to TRBJ1-4; unclear D gene. CDR1 DFQATT and CDR2 SNEGSKA come from the germline V gene (reference sequence). This CDR3 comprises 11 residues. The chain's CDR3 is CSTRVDEKLFF. CDR3 sequence (DNA): TGCAGTACTAGAGTAGATGAAAAACTGTTTTTT.

This clonotype has at least ten counts. V is TRBV29-1 and J is TRBJ1-2; 7 positions match TRBD1. The CDR3 contains 15 residues. Looked up from germline, CDR1 is SQVTM and CDR2 is ANQGSEA. The V gene end was trimmed by 4 bases and the J gene end by 6 bases; junction bases not matched to a gene: 14. The CDR3 DNA is TGCAGCGTTGGACAAACCGACAGGGATCCGGATGGCTACACCTTC. Translating it yields CSVGQTDRDPDGYTF.

This sequence joins TRBV7-8 and TRBJ2-2; possible D gene TRBD2, 5 bases. CDR3 length equals 14 residues. V lost 1 base and J 8 bases, leaving 11 bases between the germline ends. From germline, CDR1 is SGHVS and CDR2 FQNEAQ. In nucleotides, the CDR3 is TGTGCCAGCAGCTTAGTTGAGGGCGTTGGGGAGCTGTTTTTT. Its protein product is CASSLVEGVGELFF.

The rearrangement joins TRBV5-1 to TRBJ2-5, with 10 bases identical to TRBD2. The CDR3 spans 16 residues. Trimming took 1 base from V and 2 from J; bases not matched to a gene: 5. Germline V gene lookup returns CDR1 SGHRS and CDR2 YFSETQ. The CDR3 loop is CASSLRGLATQETQYF. The CDR3 DNA is TGCGCCAGCAGCTTGAGGGGACTAGCGACTCAAGAGACCCAGTACTTC.

This chain connects TRBV29-1 to TRBJ2-1, with no clear D. The ends were cut back, 2 bases at V and 5 bases at J, with 7 bases in the middle. This CDR3 is built from 12 residues. Germline V gives CDR1 SQVTM, CDR2 ANQGSEA. CDR3 DNA: TGCAGCGTTGAACGCCAGGACAATGAGCAGTTCTTC. As protein: CSVERQDNEQFF.

A few counts support this clonotype. The chain carries TRBV20-1 and TRBJ1-6; 8 nucleotides line up with TRBD1. Germline CDR1 is DFQATT and CDR2 is SNEGSKA (reference sequence). This CDR3 is 15 amino acids long. V shed 0 bases, J shed 10 bases, and the junction held 8 bases outside the gene matches. DNA of the CDR3: TGCAGTGCTAGAGACCCCGGGACAGGAGGCTCACCCCTCCACTTT. This translates into CSARDPGTGGSPLHF.

This clonotype was observed a few times. This chain uses TRBV5-5 with TRBJ2-3; 9 nucleotides align to TRBD2. V was pared by 2 bases and J by 2 bases, with 12 bases of the junction left unmatched. From germline, CDR1 is SGHKS and CDR2 YYEKEE (reference sequence). The CDR3 has 18 amino acids. CDR3: CASSFFETSGISTDTQYF. The CDR3 bases are TGTGCCAGCAGCTTCTTTGAGACTAGCGGAATATCCACAGATACGCAGTATTTT.

V is TRBV7-2 and J is TRBJ2-5; 12 bases map to TRBD2. CDR3 length: 15 amino acids. Germline CDR1 reads SGHTA; CDR2 reads FQGNSA. Trimming at V came to 5 bases and at J to 3 bases, leaving 4 bases not matched to a gene. CDR3 coding DNA: TGTGCCAGCAGCCGTGGACTAGCGGGAAAAGAGACCCAGTACTTC. It specifies CASSRGLAGKETQYF.

This clonotype came up a few times. The chain uses TRBV7-9 and TRBJ2-5; 13 bases line up with TRBD2. The length of the CDR3 is 16 residues. The junction had 4 bases not matched to a gene; V was cut back by 5 bases and J by 1 base. Germline values: CDR1 SEHNR, CDR2 FQNEAQ (reference sequence). The CDR3 here is CASSPGLAGIQETQYF. DNA of the CDR3: TGTGCCAGCAGCCCGGGACTAGCGGGGATCCAAGAGACCCAGTACTTC.

This clonotype was counted only a few times. DNA of the CDR3: TGTGCCAGCAGCGATCAGAACTCCTACGAGCAGTACGTC. Its protein product is CASSDQNSYEQYV. V usage is TRBV7-9 and J usage is TRBJ2-7; D unclear. V gave up 5 bases and J gave up 0 bases, with 8 bases separating them. The CDR3 contains 13 residues. Germline-derived CDR1 and CDR2 are SEHNR and FQNEAQ (reference sequence).

CDR3 in amino acids: CASSRYGLGTGELFF. The CDR3 bases are TGTGCCAGCAGTCGCTATGGGCTCGGCACCGGGGAGCTGTTTTTT. The rearrangement joins TRBV6-2 or TRBV6-3 to TRBJ2-2; D is undetermined. The V end was cut by 5 bases, the J end by 4 bases, with 14 bases between. Germline V gives CDR1 MNHEY, CDR2 SVGEGT. The CDR3 is 15 amino acids.

On this clonotype itself: A much larger clone differs from this one at a single base, so this may be a read error. The chain links TRBV12-3 or TRBV12-4 to TRBJ2-6; D may be TRBD1 (6 bases). The CDR3 spans 16 residues. The V and J ends lost 6 bases and 6 bases respectively, with 18 bases between them. Written as DNA, the CDR3 is TGTGCCAGCAGCCCGAAAGGGACATGGACGGCCAACGTCCTGACTTTC. Its translation: CASSPKGTWTANVLTF.